Listed here are 3 T cell receptor beta chains from one sample, sequenced in a study of blood T cell repertoires in COVID-19 (TCRdb year 2020). Receptor libraries were prepared by the immunoSEQ multiplex PCR assay. Drawn from immuneACCESS, this table holds only the in-frame rearrangements with V and J called that TCRdb kept. Clones are partly lost; checked studies trace under half to an unresolved V gene and leave the rest unexplained. The sample table shows more than 150,000 clones, and approximately 86% are seen once. About 2.5% of the sample lies in the top ten. Input material: peripheral blood. The receptor source for this set is a middle-aged man with active or convalescent COVID-19.

This chain connects TRBV5-1 to TRBJ2-7; no firm D call. V was shortened by 1 base and J by 2 bases, with 4 bases between the two germline ends. The CDR3 extends over 12 amino acids. In germline, CDR1 is SGHRS, CDR2 YFSETQ. The CDR3 DNA follows: TGCGCCAGCAGCTTGCCGGCCTACGAGCAGTACTTC. Translating it yields CASSLPAYEQYF.

Concerning this clone itself: Other DNA variants within this sample encode the same CDR3. The chain carries TRBV9 and TRBJ1-2; no clear D. V gave up 1 base and J gave up 7 bases, with 11 bases separating them. Germline values: CDR1 SGDLS, CDR2 YYNGEE. The CDR3 is made up of 13 amino acids. The CDR3 reads CASSVTGLGGYTF. In DNA, the CDR3 is TGTGCCAGCAGCGTAACGGGATTAGGTGGCTACACCTTC.

V usage is TRBV27 and J usage is TRBJ1-1; D is perhaps TRBD1 (5 bases). This CDR3 has 14 residues. Germline V gene data show CDR1 as MNHEY and CDR2 as SMNVEV (reference sequence). Trimming cost V 1 base and J 8 bases, with 14 bases left between them. CDR3 sequence (DNA): TGTGCCAGCAGTTTATTAGGGGAAAGGTACGAAGCTTTCTTT. Its protein product is CASSLLGERYEAFF.